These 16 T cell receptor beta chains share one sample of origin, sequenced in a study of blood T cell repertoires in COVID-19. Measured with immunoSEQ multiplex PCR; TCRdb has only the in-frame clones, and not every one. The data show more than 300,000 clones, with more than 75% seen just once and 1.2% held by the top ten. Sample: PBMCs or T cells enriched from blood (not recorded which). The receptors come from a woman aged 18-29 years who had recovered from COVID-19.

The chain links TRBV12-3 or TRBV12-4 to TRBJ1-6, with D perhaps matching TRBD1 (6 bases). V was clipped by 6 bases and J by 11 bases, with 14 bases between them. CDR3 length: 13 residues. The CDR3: CASSLDRSAPLHF. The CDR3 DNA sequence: TGTGCCAGCAGCCTTGACAGGTCTGCACCCCTCCACTTT.

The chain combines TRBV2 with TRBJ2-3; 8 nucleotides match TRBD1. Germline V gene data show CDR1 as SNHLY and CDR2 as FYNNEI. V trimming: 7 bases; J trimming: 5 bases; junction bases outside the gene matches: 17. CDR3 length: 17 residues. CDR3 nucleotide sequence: TGTGCCAGCAAAGGGGCAATCAGGACAGGGCAAGAAGATACGCAGTATTTT. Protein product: CASKGAIRTGQEDTQYF.

CDR3 bases: TGTGCTAGTGGTTTTGTAGAGGGTAACTCTATGGCTGGCTACACCTTC. This gives the protein CASGFVEGNSMAGYTF. The gene calls are TRBV12-5 and TRBJ1-2; D unclear. V was trimmed by 3 bases and J by 7 bases, leaving 21 bases between them. Germline V lookup: CDR1 LGHNT, CDR2 FRNRAP. CDR3 length equals 16 residues.

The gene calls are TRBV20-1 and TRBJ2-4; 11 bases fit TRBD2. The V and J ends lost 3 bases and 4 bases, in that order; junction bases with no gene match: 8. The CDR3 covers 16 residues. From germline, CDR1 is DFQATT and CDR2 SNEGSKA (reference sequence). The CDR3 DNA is TGCAGTGCTAGTTTGCCTAGCGGGGGGTTTAAAAACATTCAGTACTTC. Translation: CSASLPSGGFKNIQYF.

In DNA form, the CDR3 reads TGTGCCAGCAGTGGACTAGCGGGGGGGCCCGGCGGGGAGCTGTTTTTT. Translation: CASSGLAGGPGGELFF. The V call is TRBV6-1, the J call TRBJ2-2, with 14 nucleotides matching TRBD2. V was pared by 4 bases and J by 7 bases, with 5 bases of the junction left unmatched. Germline V CDR1 and CDR2: MNHNS, SASEGT. The CDR3 is made up of 16 amino acids.

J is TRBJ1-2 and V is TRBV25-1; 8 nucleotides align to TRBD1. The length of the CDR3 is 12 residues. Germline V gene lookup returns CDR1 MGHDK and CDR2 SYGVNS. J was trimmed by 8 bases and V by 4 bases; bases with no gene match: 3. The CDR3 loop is CASSVRGHGYTF. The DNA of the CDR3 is TGTGCCAGCAGTGTCAGGGGGCACGGCTACACCTTC.

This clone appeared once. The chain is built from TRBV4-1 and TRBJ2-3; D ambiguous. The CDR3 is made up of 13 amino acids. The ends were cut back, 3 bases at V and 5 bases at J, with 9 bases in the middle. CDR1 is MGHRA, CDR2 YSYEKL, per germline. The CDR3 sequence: CASSQVPGDTQYF. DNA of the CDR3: TGCGCCAGCAGCCAGGTCCCAGGAGATACGCAGTATTTT.

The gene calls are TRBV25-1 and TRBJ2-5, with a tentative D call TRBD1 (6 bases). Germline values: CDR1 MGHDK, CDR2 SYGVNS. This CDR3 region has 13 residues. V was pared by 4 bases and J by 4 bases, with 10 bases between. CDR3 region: CASSALGGETQYF. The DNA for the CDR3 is TGTGCCAGCAGTGCCCTAGGGGGAGAGACCCAGTACTTC.

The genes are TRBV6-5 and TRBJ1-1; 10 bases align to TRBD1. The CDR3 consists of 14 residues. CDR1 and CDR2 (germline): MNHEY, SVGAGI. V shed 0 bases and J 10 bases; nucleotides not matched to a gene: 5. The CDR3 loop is CASSYSAGQGRAFF. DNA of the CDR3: TGTGCCAGCAGTTACTCGGCGGGACAGGGGCGAGCTTTCTTT.

The CDR3 coding sequence is TGTGCCAGTAGTAAATTATGGCGGGACAGGGGTTCACCCCTCCACTTT. Protein product: CASSKLWRDRGSPLHF. The chain employs TRBV19 and TRBJ1-6; 10 bases are a match to TRBD1. The CDR3 spans 16 residues. Trimming removed 4 bases from V and 9 bases from J; junction bases left unmatched: 9. Germline loops: CDR1 LNHDA, CDR2 SQIVND (reference sequence). The full variable domain, rest sourced from reference TRBV19 and TRBJ1-6, is DGGITQSPKYLFRKEGQNVTLSCEQNLNHDAMYWYRQDPGQGLRLIYYSQIVNDFQKGDIAEGYSVSREKKESFPLTVTSAQKNPTAFYLCASSKLWRDRGSPLHFGNGTRLTVT.

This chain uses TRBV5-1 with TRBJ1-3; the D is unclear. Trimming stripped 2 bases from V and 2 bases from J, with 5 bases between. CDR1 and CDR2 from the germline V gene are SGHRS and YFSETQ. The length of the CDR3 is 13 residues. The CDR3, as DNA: TGCGCCAGCAGCTTTATCCCTGGAAACACCATATATTTT. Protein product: CASSFIPGNTIYF.

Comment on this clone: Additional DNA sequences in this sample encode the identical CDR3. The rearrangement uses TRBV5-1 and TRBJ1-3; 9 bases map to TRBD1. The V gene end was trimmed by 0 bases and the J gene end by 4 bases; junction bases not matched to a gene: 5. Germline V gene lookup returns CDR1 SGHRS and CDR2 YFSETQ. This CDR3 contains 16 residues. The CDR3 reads CASSLGDRVSGNTIYF. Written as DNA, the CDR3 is TGCGCCAGCAGCTTGGGGGACAGGGTATCCGGAAACACCATATATTTT.

Here the CDR3 DNA reads TGTGCCAGCAGCCAAGTAGTGACTCGGGAGGCCGAGCAGTACTTC. It translates to CASSQVVTREAEQYF. J is TRBJ2-7 and V is TRBV4-2; TRBD2 matches at 7 bases. In germline, CDR1 is LGHNA, CDR2 YNFKEQ. The CDR3 runs 15 residues. Trimming removed 1 base from V and 6 bases from J; junction bases left unmatched: 9.

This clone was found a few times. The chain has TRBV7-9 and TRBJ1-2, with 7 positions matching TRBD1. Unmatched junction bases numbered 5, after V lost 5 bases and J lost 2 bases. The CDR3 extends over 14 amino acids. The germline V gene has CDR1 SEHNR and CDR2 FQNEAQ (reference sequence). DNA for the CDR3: TGTGCCAGCAGCCCGACAGGGCTGAACTATGGCTACACCTTC. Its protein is CASSPTGLNYGYTF.

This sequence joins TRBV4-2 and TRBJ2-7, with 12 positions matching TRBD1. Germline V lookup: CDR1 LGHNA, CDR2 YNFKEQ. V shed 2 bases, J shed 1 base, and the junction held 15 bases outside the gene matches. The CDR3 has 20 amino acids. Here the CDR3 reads CASSQSRDRGRREGSYEQYF. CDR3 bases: TGTGCCAGCAGCCAATCACGGGACAGGGGGCGTCGGGAGGGATCCTACGAGCAGTACTTC.

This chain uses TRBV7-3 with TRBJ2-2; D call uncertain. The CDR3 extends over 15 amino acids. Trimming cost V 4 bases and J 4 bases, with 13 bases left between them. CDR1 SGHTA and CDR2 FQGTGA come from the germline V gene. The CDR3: CASSSGNGFTGELFF. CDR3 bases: TGTGCCAGCAGCTCAGGAAATGGTTTCACCGGGGAGCTGTTTTTT.